These T cell receptor beta chains were read from a single sample in a study of post-analysis software for immune sequencing data. TCRdb re-called the PCR reads through MiXCR, storing one row per CDR3 protein. The profile shows roughly 730,000 distinct CDR3 sequences, roughly 27% of them singletons. The sample consisted of blood. The receptors here all came from a girl aged 10-17 years with multiple sclerosis. Each CDR3 is given with its conserved first and last residue. D genes are given only for firm matches. Where a row states a size, it is once, few, many or the class of an expanded clone; other rows omit it.

>-|TRBJ1-2|few|TRBV2
TGTGCCAGTAAAGCGAATAGAGGTCTCTCCTATGGCTACACCTTC
CASKANRGLSYGYTF
>TRBD1|TRBJ1-2|-|TRBV5-6
TGTGCCAGCAGCCCACAGGGGCTTTGGAACTATGGCTACACCTTC
CASSPQGLWNYGYTF
>TRBD2|TRBJ2-3|-|TRBV28
TGTGCCAGCAGTTCGAGGGGTCGGGAGGTCACAGATACGCAGTATTTT
CASSSRGREVTDTQYF
>-|TRBJ2-4|-|TRBV7-9
TGTGCCAGCAGCTCAAGTTCTACTGGCATGGCCAAAAACATTCAGTACTTC
CASSSSSTGMAKNIQYF
>-|TRBJ2-7|-|TRBV18
TGTGCCAGCTCACCGGGGGCAGGGCATAGGGAGCAGTACTTC
CASSPGAGHREQYF
>-|TRBJ2-3|-|TRBV29-1
TGCAGCGGATCCCTTTCCAGTCCAGATACGCAGTATTTT
CSGSLSSPDTQYF
>TRBD1|TRBJ2-3|-|TRBV10-3
TGTGCCATCAGTGAGCCGAACAGGGGGAGAGATACGCAGTATTTT
CAISEPNRGRDTQYF
>-|TRBJ1-1|few|TRBV15
TGTGCCACCAGCCACGACCTCGACAGGAACACTGAAGCTTTCTTT
CATSHDLDRNTEAFF
>-|TRBJ2-1|-|TRBV6-1
TGTGCCAGCAGGACCCGACAGTTCCCTAACCTAGGGCGGCAGTTCTTC
CASRTRQFPNLGRQFF
>-|TRBJ2-3|few|TRBV12-3/TRBV12-4
TGTGCCAGCGACTTGGTGGGGCCCACGCATACGCAGTATTTT
CASDLVGPTHTQYF
>TRBD2|TRBJ2-1|-|TRBV20-1
TGCAGTGTTAGAGATCAACTAGCGGGTCACAATGAGCAGTTCTTC
CSVRDQLAGHNEQFF
>TRBD2|TRBJ2-1|-|TRBV4-3
TGCGCCAGCAGCCAAGGTTTCTATCGTGGACTAGCGGACAATGAGCAGTTCTTC
CASSQGFYRGLADNEQFF
>-|TRBJ2-1|few|TRBV12-3/TRBV12-4
TGTGCCAGCACCCCCCGACAGTCAGGTGAGCAGTTCTTC
CASTPRQSGEQFF
>TRBD2|TRBJ2-7|few|TRBV20-1
TGCAGTGCCATAATAGCGGGGTCGTCCTACGAGCAGTACTTC
CSAIIAGSSYEQYF
>-|TRBJ2-7|-|TRBV6-1
TGTGCCAGCAGTACAGGGAACGAACGTGGCGAGCAGTACTTC
CASSTGNERGEQYF
>TRBD1|TRBJ2-7|-|TRBV24-1
TGTGCCACCAGTGACCCCGGGACAGCCAACGAGCAGTACTTC
CATSDPGTANEQYF
>TRBD2|TRBJ2-5|-|TRBV6-5
TGTGCCAGCAATTACACCGGACTAGCGGGAGACGAGACCCAGTACTTC
CASNYTGLAGDETQYF
>TRBD1|TRBJ1-2|few|TRBV5-1
TGCGCCAGCAGCTTGGACAGGGGAGGTGGCTACACCTTC
CASSLDRGGGYTF
>-|TRBJ1-1|few|TRBV12-3/TRBV12-4
TGTGCCAGCAGTTTACGTGGAAGGCCCCCTGAAGCTTTCTTT
CASSLRGRPPEAFF
>-|TRBJ2-4|-|TRBV28
TGTGCCAGCAGTTTAAGCGGTTCGGTAGCCAAAAACATTCAGTACTTC
CASSLSGSVAKNIQYF
>-|TRBJ2-5|few|TRBV20-1
TGCAGTGCTAGAGTGATAGAGACCCAGTACTTC
CSARVIETQYF
>-|TRBJ2-7|few|TRBV7-8
TGTGCCAGCAGCGTCGTAAATGAGCAGTACTTC
CASSVVNEQYF
>-|TRBJ2-1|few|TRBV2
TGTGCCAGCAGTCCGGAGCAGTTCTTC
CASSPEQFF
>TRBD1|TRBJ1-4|-|TRBV7-9
TGTGCCAGCAGCTCGGGACAGGGTTGGGGAAAACTGTTTTTT
CASSSGQGWGKLFF
>TRBD1|TRBJ2-7|-|TRBV20-1
TGCAGTGCTACACAAAGGGACAGGCCCTACGAGCAGTACTTC
CSATQRDRPYEQYF
>TRBD2|TRBJ2-1|few|TRBV6-1
TGTGCCAGCAGTAGAAGGACTAGCGGGGGGGTATACAATGTGCAGTTCTTC
CASSRRTSGGVYNVQFF
>-|TRBJ2-7|-|TRBV20-1
TGCAGTGCTAGACCCAAAGGGGGGCTGGGCACCTACGAGCAGTACTTC
CSARPKGGLGTYEQYF
>-|TRBJ2-7|-|TRBV4-3
TGCGCCAGCAGCCAAGGGACGGATTTCTACGAGCAGTACTTC
CASSQGTDFYEQYF
>TRBD1|TRBJ1-2|-|TRBV5-1
TGCGCCAGCAGAGATGGGACAGCAAGTCGTGGCTATGGCTACACCTTC
CASRDGTASRGYGYTF
>-|TRBJ2-1|few|TRBV3-1
TGTGCCAGCAGCACCACGGGGGATGAGCAGTTCTTC
CASSTTGDEQFF
>-|TRBJ2-5|many|TRBV4-1
TGCGCCAGCAGCCAATCTCAGGGGCGGGAGACCCAGTACTTC
CASSQSQGRETQYF